A selection of T cell receptor beta chains follows, all from one sample in a study of cytomegalovirus exposure and HLA in healthy donors. TCRdb's table, derived via immunoSEQ multiplex PCR, lists solely in-frame clones and lacks some. This sample has over 95,000 clones, with 76% found just once. The specimen sequenced was PBMCs. The receptor set was obtained from a man between 35 and 55 years old in good health and CMV-seronegative. CDR3s include the opening cysteine and the closing phenylalanine or tryptophan. The D gene is left open where the match is weak. Size values are once, few and many counts, or a class for expanded clones, and some rows have none.

J gene | D gene | V gene | clone size | CDR3 protein | CDR3 DNA
TRBJ2-5 | - | TRBV5-1 | - | CASSLDPRVRQETQYF | TGCGCCAGCAGCTTGGACCCCCGGGTGCGGCAAGAGACCCAGTACTTC
TRBJ2-5 | - | TRBV7-2 | - | CASSLDRRTLLVQETQYF | TGTGCCAGCAGCTTAGACAGGAGAACCCTTCTAGTACAAGAGACCCAGTACTTC
TRBJ2-1 | - | TRBV19 | once | CASSIVRSLASEQFF | TGTGCCAGTAGTATAGTTAGGAGCTTAGCCAGTGAGCAGTTCTTC
TRBJ1-2 | - | TRBV6-1 | - | CASSVQTGTNYGYTF | TGTGCCAGCAGTGTCCAAACAGGGACTAACTATGGCTACACCTTC
TRBJ2-5 | TRBD1 | TRBV11-2 | - | CASSLDRGRETQYF | TGTGCCAGCAGCTTAGACAGGGGGCGAGAGACCCAGTACTTC
TRBJ2-7 | - | TRBV23-1 | - | CASSPEGPDSYEQYF | TGCGCCAGCAGCCCGGAGGGGCCCGACTCCTACGAGCAGTACTTC
TRBJ1-3 | TRBD1 | TRBV5-1 | - | CASSLQGAYSGNTIYF | TGCGCCAGCAGCCTACAGGGGGCTTACTCTGGAAACACCATATATTTT
TRBJ1-6 | - | TRBV6-5 | - | CASSFSTPTDSPLHF | TGTGCCAGCAGTTTTTCGACCCCGACAGATTCACCCCTCCACTTT
TRBJ1-5 | TRBD1 | TRBV28 | - | CASRDRDRGYLGNQPQHF | TGTGCCAGCAGGGACCGGGACAGGGGTTATCTTGGCAATCAGCCCCAGCATTTT
TRBJ2-5 | TRBD1 | TRBV6-1 | - | CASSETGQTQYF | TGTGCCAGCAGTGAGACAGGGCAGACCCAGTACTTC
TRBJ2-1 | TRBD1 | TRBV6-6 | - | CASTYRGDEQFF | TGTGCCAGCACTTACAGGGGTGATGAGCAGTTCTTC
TRBJ2-7 | - | TRBV7-2 | - | CASSLVSRTTYEQYF | TGTGCCAGCAGCTTAGTAAGTCGGACTACCTACGAGCAGTACTTC
TRBJ1-1 | TRBD1 | TRBV6-1 | - | CAAKRRDRVDTEAFF | TGTGCCGCGAAAAGACGGGACAGGGTTGACACTGAAGCTTTCTTT
TRBJ1-2 | - | TRBV28 | - | CASSLAGYGYTF | TGTGCCAGCAGTTTGGCGGGGTATGGCTACACCTTC
TRBJ2-1 | TRBD2 | TRBV5-6 | - | CASSPGLAGGYTYNEQFF | TGTGCCAGCAGCCCGGGACTAGCGGGAGGCTACACCTACAATGAGCAGTTCTTC
TRBJ2-2 | - | TRBV4-2 | - | CASSQDRAWGDGELFF | TGTGCCAGCAGCCAAGATCGGGCATGGGGGGATGGGGAGCTGTTTTTT
TRBJ1-4 | TRBD1 | TRBV19 | - | CASSMTGKKLFF | TGTGCCAGTAGTATGACAGGGAAGAAACTGTTTTTT
TRBJ2-7 | - | TRBV4-3 | large | CASSQARGYEQYF | TGCGCCAGCAGCCAGGCACGGGGGTACGAGCAGTACTTC
TRBJ2-3 | - | TRBV5-4 | - | CASSLGLALPSSTDTQYF | TGTGCCAGCAGCTTAGGCCTAGCCCTACCCTCTAGCACAGATACGCAGTATTTT
TRBJ1-6 | - | TRBV7-9 | - | CASSLGQNSPLHF | TGTGCCAGCAGCTTAGGCCAGAATTCACCCCTCCACTTT
TRBJ1-4 | TRBD1 | TRBV18 | - | CASSYRGTGEKLFF | TGTGCCAGCTCATACAGGGGCACGGGGGAAAAACTGTTTTTT
TRBJ2-7 | - | TRBV11-2 | - | CASSPGLRYEQYF | TGTGCCAGCAGCCCGGGACTGCGCTACGAGCAGTACTTC
TRBJ1-2 | - | TRBV6-1 | - | CASSEALWTVNYGYTF | TGTGCCAGCAGTGAAGCGCTCTGGACAGTTAACTATGGCTACACCTTC
TRBJ1-5 | - | TRBV7-9 | - | CASSGAGANQPQHF | TGTGCCAGCAGCGGGGCAGGGGCAAATCAGCCCCAGCATTTT
TRBJ1-1 | - | TRBV19 | - | CASSRGEWYAEAFF | TGTGCCAGTAGTCGGGGGGAATGGTATGCTGAAGCTTTCTTT
TRBJ1-2 | - | TRBV5-1 | - | CASSRSGSGYTF | TGCGCCAGCAGCAGAAGCGGATCTGGCTACACCTTC
TRBJ1-1 | - | TRBV10-3 | - | CAISEGAGTEAFF | TGTGCCATCAGTGAGGGGGCCGGGACTGAAGCTTTCTTT
TRBJ1-1 | TRBD1 | TRBV2 | - | CASSRQGVDEAFF | TGTGCCAGCAGTAGACAGGGGGTTGATGAAGCTTTCTTT
TRBJ2-3 | TRBD2 | TRBV6-1 | - | CASGTSGNTDTQYF | TGTGCCAGCGGGACTAGCGGTAACACAGATACGCAGTATTTT
TRBJ2-2 | TRBD2 | TRBV7-2 | - | CATDETSGSLGTGELFF | TGTGCTACCGACGAGACTAGCGGGAGTTTGGGCACCGGGGAGCTGTTTTTT
TRBJ1-6 | - | TRBV2 | few | CASRGPSASPLHF | TGTGCCAGCAGGGGACCTAGCGCCTCACCCCTCCACTTT
TRBJ2-7 | TRBD2 | TRBV5-4 | - | CASSSRKSGSLQSEQYF | TGTGCCAGCAGCTCGCGGAAGAGCGGGAGCCTCCAGTCTGAGCAGTACTTC
TRBJ2-2 | TRBD2 | TRBV6-1 | few | CASSEMRGSGELFF | TGTGCCAGCAGTGAAATGCGGGGGTCCGGGGAGCTGTTTTTT
TRBJ2-3 | - | TRBV15 | - | CATSRFPDSSTDTQYF | TGTGCCACCAGCAGATTCCCGGACTCGAGCACAGATACGCAGTATTTT
TRBJ2-3 | - | TRBV4-2 | - | CASTDNLDTQYF | TGTGCCAGCACTGATAACTTAGATACGCAGTATTTT
TRBJ2-7 | TRBD1 | TRBV5-8 | few | CASILLGGTGVDQYF | TGTGCCAGCATCCTACTTGGCGGGACAGGGGTTGACCAGTACTTC
TRBJ2-1 | - | TRBV7-3 | - | CASSLRNGNEQFF | TGTGCCAGCAGCTTAAGGAACGGGAATGAGCAGTTCTTC
TRBJ2-2 | - | TRBV4-3 | - | CASSQILGVAANTGELFF | TGCGCCAGCAGCCAAATTTTGGGGGTAGCGGCGAACACCGGGGAGCTGTTTTTT
TRBJ2-5 | - | TRBV12-5 | - | CASGLQAAQYF | TGTGCTAGTGGTTTGCAAGCGGCCCAGTACTTC
TRBJ2-2 | - | TRBV28 | - | CASSLRGPNTGELFF | TGTGCCAGCAGTTTACGAGGCCCCAACACCGGGGAGCTGTTTTTT
TRBJ2-7 | TRBD2 | TRBV6-5 | - | CASSYSVASGRGEQYF | TGTGCCAGCAGTTACTCCGTGGCTAGCGGGAGGGGCGAGCAGTACTTC
TRBJ1-2 | - | TRBV30 | - | CAWDRKYGYTF | TGTGCCTGGGACAGAAAATATGGCTACACCTTC
TRBJ2-7 | - | TRBV5-1 | - | CASSLVHGAEPYEQYF | TGCGCCAGCAGCTTGGTACACGGAGCCGAACCCTACGAGCAGTACTTC
TRBJ1-2 | - | TRBV5-1 | - | CASSGGGNYGYTF | TGCGCCAGCAGCGGCGGGGGAAACTATGGCTACACCTTC
TRBJ1-1 | - | TRBV6-1 | few | CASSPRNTEAFF | TGTGCCAGCAGCCCCAGGAACACTGAAGCTTTCTTT
TRBJ1-1 | - | TRBV30 | - | CAWSGGVLEAFF | TGTGCCTGGAGTGGGGGGGTGCTGGAAGCTTTCTTT
TRBJ2-7 | TRBD1 | TRBV6-1 | - | CASSEAGQGRISYEQYF | TGTGCCAGCAGTGAAGCAGGACAGGGGCGAATCTCCTACGAGCAGTACTTC
TRBJ1-6 | - | TRBV10-3 | - | CAISVRDLDNSPLHF | TGTGCCATCAGTGTGCGGGATCTGGATAATTCACCCCTCCACTTT
TRBJ2-3 | - | TRBV19 | - | CASSITGEGRTDTQYF | TGTGCCAGTAGTATCACAGGGGAAGGGAGGACAGATACGCAGTATTTT
TRBJ2-3 | - | TRBV28 | once | CASTSSVDTQYF | TGTGCCAGCACCTCCTCCGTAGATACGCAGTATTTT
TRBJ2-3 | - | TRBV28 | once | CASSSPLRVSTDTQYF | TGTGCCAGCAGTTCCCCCCTCCGTGTGAGCACAGATACGCAGTATTTT
TRBJ1-1 | TRBD1 | TRBV18 | - | CASSRAGTGRVNTEAFF | TGTGCCAGCTCACGTGCCGGGACAGGGCGGGTGAACACTGAAGCTTTCTTT
TRBJ2-5 | - | TRBV27 | once | CASNTLAKPQTQYF | TGTGCCAGCAACACTTTAGCTAAACCGCAGACCCAGTACTTC